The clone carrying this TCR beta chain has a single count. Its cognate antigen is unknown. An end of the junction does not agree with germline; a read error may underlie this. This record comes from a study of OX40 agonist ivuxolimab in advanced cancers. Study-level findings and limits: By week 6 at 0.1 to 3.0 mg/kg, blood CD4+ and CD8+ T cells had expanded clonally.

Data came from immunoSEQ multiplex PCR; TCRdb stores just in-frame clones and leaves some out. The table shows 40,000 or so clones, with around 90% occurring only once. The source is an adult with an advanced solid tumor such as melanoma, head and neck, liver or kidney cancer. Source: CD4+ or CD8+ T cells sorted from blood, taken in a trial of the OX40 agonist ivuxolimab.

In nucleotides, the CDR3 is TGTGCTAGCAGCTTAGGGGTGGGAGGCGCGTGGGAGACCCAGTACTTC. It specifies CASSLGVGGAWETQYF. The V call is TRBV7-7, the J call TRBJ2-5, with a weak D call TRBD2 (6 bases). This CDR3 has 16 residues. CDR1 is SSHAT and CDR2 is FNYEAQ in the germline V gene (reference sequence).